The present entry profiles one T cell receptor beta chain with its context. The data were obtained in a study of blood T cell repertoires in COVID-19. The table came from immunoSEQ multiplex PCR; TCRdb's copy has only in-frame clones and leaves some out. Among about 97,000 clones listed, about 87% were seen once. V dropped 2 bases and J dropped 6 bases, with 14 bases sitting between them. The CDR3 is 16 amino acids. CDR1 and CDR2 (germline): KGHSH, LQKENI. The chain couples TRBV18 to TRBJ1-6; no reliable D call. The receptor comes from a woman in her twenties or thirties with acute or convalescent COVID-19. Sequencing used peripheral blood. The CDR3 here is CASSPNPGTANSPLHF. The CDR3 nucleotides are TGTGCCAGCTCACCAAATCCGGGAACAGCTAATTCACCCCTCCACTTT. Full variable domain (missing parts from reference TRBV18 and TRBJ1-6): NAGVMQNPRHLVRRRGQEARLRCSPMKGHSHVYWYRQLPEEGLKFMVYLQKENIIDESGMPKERFSAEFPKEGPSILRIQQVVRGDSAAYFCASSPNPGTANSPLHFGNGTRLTVT.